This T cell receptor (beta chain) appears in the sequencing data of a study of beta chain features in type 1 diabetes. For the study at large: Examination spanned about 110 million sorted cells from all samples.

Findings and limits, study-wide: Across all four CD4+ subsets, people with type 1 diabetes showed modestly shorter TCRB CDR3s.

To note about this clone: The antigen is not known.

Germline V gene data show CDR1 as SGHTA and CDR2 as FQGTGA. Trimming removed 2 bases at V and 8 bases at J, with 7 bases between. The CDR3 is made up of 12 amino acids. Every isolated RNA sample was fully reverse transcribed, so sequencing captured expressed TCRB transcripts. Data came from immunoSEQ multiplex PCR; TCRdb stores just in-frame clones and leaves some out. The data show roughly 240,000 clones, with around 22% seen just once and around 0.011% held by the top ten. The sequenced sample consisted of naive CD4+ T cells from blood. The V gene is TRBV7-3, the J gene TRBJ2-1, with D perhaps TRBD2 (5 bases). The TCR comes from a woman in her thirties with type 1 diabetes. CDR3 sequence: CASSLEGDEQFF. CDR3 DNA: TGTGCCAGCAGCTTAGAGGGTGATGAGCAGTTCTTC. The whole variable domain, remainder taken from reference TRBV7-3 and TRBJ2-1, is GAGVSQTPSNKVTEKGKYVELRCDPISGHTALYWYRQSLGQGPEFLIYFQGTGAADDSGLPNDRFFAVRPEGSVSTLKIQRTERGDSAVYLCASSLEGDEQFFGPGTRLTVL.